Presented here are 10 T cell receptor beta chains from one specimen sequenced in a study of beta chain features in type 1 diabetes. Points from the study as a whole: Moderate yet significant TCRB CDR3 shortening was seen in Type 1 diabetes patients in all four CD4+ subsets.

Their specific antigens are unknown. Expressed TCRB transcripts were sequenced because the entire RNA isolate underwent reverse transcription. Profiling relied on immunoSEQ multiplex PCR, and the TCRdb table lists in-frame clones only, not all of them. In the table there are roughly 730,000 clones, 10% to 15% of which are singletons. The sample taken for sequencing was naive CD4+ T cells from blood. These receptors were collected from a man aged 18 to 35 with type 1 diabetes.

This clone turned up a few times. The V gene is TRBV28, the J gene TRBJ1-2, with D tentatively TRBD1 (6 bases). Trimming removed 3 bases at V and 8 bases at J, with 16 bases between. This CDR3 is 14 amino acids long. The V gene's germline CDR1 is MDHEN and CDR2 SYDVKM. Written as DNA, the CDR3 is TGTGCCAGCAGTTTGCCGTTTGAGGGACACGGCTACACCTTC. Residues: CASSLPFEGHGYTF.

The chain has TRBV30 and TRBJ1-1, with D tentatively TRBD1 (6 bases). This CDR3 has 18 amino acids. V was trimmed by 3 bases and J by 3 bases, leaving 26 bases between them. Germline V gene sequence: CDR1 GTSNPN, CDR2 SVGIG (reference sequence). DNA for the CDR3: TGTGCCTGGAGGGCGGGTCAGGGGATGACTCGGCGGTACACTGAAGCTTTCTTT. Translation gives CAWRAGQGMTRRYTEAFF. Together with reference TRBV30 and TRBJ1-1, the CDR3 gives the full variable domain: SQTIHQWPATLVQPVGSPLSLECTVEGTSNPNLYWYRQAAGRGLQLLFYSVGIGQISSEVPQNLSASRPQDRQFILSSKKLLLSDSGFYLCAWRAGQGMTRRYTEAFFGQGTRLTVV.

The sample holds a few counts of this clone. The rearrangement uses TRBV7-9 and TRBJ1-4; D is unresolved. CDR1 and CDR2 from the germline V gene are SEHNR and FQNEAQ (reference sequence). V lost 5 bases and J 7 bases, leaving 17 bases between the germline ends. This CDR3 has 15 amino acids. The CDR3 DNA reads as TGTGCCAGCAGCCCCGCTGGAGGTTTTGGTGAAAAACTGTTTTTT. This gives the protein CASSPAGGFGEKLFF.

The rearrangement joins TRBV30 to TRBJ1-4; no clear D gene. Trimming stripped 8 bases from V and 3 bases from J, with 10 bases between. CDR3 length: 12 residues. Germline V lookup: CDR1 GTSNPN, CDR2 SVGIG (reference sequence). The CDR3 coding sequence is TGTGCCGGCTACAACGCTAATGAAAAACTGTTTTTT. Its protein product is CAGYNANEKLFF.

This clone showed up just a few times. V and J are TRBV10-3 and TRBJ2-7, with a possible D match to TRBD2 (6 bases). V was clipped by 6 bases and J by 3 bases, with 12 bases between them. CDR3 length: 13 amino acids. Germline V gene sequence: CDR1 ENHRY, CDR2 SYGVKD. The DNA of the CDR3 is TGTGCCATCAGGGAGCGGGCCGACTACGAGCAGTACTTC. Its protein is CAIRERADYEQYF.

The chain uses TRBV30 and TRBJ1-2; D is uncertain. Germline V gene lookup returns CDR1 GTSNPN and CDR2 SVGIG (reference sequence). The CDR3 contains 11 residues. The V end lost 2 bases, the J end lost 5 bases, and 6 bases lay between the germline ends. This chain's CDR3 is CAWSNDYGYTF. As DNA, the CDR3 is TGTGCCTGGAGTAACGATTATGGCTACACCTTC.

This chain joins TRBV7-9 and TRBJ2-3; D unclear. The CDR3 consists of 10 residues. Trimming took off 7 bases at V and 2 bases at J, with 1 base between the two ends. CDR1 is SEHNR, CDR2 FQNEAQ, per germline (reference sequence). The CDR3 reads CASNTDTQYF. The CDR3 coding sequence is TGTGCCAGCAACACAGATACGCAGTATTTT.

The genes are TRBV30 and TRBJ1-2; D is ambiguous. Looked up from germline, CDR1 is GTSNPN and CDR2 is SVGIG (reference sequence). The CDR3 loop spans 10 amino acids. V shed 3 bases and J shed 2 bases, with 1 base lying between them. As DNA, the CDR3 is TGTGCCTGGAGAAACTATGGCTACACCTTC. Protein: CAWRNYGYTF.

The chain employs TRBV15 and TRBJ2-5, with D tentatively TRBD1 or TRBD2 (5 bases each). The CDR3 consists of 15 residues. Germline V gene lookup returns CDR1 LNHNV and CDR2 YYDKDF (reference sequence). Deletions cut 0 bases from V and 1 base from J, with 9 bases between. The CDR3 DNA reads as TGTGCCACCAGCAGAGACCCAGGGAGCCAAGAGACCCAGTACTTC. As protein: CATSRDPGSQETQYF. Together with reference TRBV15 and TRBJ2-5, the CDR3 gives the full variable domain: DAMVIQNPRYQVTQFGKPVTLSCSQTLNHNVMYWYQQKSSQAPKLLFHYYDKDFNNEADTPDNFQSRRPNTSFCFLDIRSPGLGDTAMYLCATSRDPGSQETQYFGPGTRLLVL.

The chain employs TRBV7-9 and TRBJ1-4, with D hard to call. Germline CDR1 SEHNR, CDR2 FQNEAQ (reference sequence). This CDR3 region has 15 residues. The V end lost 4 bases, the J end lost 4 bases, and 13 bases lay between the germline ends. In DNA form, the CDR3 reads TGTGCCAGCAGCTCTCGGACGGGCAATAATGAAAAACTGTTTTTT. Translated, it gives CASSSRTGNNEKLFF.